The present T cell receptor (beta chain) was sequenced within a study of T-cell memory formation after mild COVID-19. Notes on the study in general: Pre-infection memory carried some responding clones, suggesting that cross-reactive memory joined.

A single record per CDR3 protein comes from TCRdb applying MiXCR to the 5' RACE reads. The sample holds about 200,000 distinct CDR3 sequences, about 16% seen once. The CDR3 spans 15 residues. CDR1 and CDR2 from the germline V gene are MNHNY and SVGAGI (reference sequence). V shed 4 bases and J 4 bases; nucleotides not matched to a gene: 3. With respect to this clonotype: What it recognizes is unknown.

This chain connects TRBV6-6 to TRBJ2-1; 11 bases align to TRBD1. Sequences were obtained from PBMCs or a T cell subset sorted from them (not recorded which). The receptor comes from an adult woman who had mild COVID-19 (a few samples of this study predate the infection). Cell type and time point are not known. CDR3 sequence reads: CASSWRDRGYNEQFF. The CDR3 DNA reads as TGTGCCAGCAGTTGGAGGGACAGGGGGTACAATGAGCAGTTCTTC.